This TCR delta chain was recorded in a study of Vδ1+ human thymocytes. The study, taken as a whole, reports: Around 20% of thymic delta-chain sequences were Vdelta2, with few Vdelta3, unlike blood Vdelta1+ controls. In the thymus, TRG and TRD repertoires looked highly polyclonal with Gaussian CDR3 lengths.

Per germline, CDR1 TSWWSYY and CDR2 QGS. There are 17 residues in the CDR3. Trimming at V came to 8 bases and at J to 1 base, leaving 15 bases not matched to a gene. The sorted cells were CD3+ Vdelta1+ Vdelta2- thymocytes from alphabeta-depleted thymus. RNA was extracted from the cells and then reverse transcribed. Pooled V-gene forward primers with one constant-region reverse primer generated the CDR3 amplicons by multiplex PCR. TCRdb repeated clone calling on the multiplex PCR reads with CATT. This table has 45,000 to 75,000 delta-chain clones, approximately 15% appearing once. This clone was counted only a few times. Its matching antigen is unknown.

V is TRDV1 and J is TRDJ1; TRDD3 agrees at 8 bases. Sequencing was carried out using Vdelta1+ gamma-delta thymocytes from the thymus. As to subset: FACS-sorted CD3+ TCRalphabeta- TCRVdelta1+ TCRVdelta2- thymocytes. The TCR originated in a girl less than two years old who had congenital heart surgery. The CDR3 bases are TGTGCTCTTAGTTGTCCCGGTACTGGGGGGCGCACCGATAAACTCATCTTT. Translating gives CALSCPGTGGRTDKLIF.